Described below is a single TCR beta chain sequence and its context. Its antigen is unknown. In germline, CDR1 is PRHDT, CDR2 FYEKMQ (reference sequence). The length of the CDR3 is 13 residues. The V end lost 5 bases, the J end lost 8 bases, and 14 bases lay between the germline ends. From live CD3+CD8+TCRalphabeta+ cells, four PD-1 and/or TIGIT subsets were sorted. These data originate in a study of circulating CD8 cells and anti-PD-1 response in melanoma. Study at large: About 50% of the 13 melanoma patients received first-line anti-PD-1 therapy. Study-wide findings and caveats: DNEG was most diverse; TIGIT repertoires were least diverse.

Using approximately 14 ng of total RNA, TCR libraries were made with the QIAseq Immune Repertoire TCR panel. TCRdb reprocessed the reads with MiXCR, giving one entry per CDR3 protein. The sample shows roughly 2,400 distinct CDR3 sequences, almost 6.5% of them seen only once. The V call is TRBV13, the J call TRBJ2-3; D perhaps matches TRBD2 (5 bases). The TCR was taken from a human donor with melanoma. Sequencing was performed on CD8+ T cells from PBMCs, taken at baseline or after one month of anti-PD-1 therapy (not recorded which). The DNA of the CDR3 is TGTGCCAGCAGCCCGAAAGTCGGGATTACGCAGTATTTT. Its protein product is CASSPKVGITQYF.